This TCR beta chain is from a study of T cells in Graves' hyperthyroidism and ophthalmopathy. Study-wide results and caveats: A model of 13 V-J features distinguished ophthalmopathy from stable hyperthyroidism.

J lost 5 bases, V lost 6 bases, and 12 bases had no gene match. Germline CDR1 is MDHEN and CDR2 is SYDVKM. The CDR3 is 16 residues long. TCR beta CDR3 regions were amplified from RNA transcripts. Carried out on the TCR CDR3, a first-round RT-PCR used the HTBI primer set. TCRdb called the multiplex PCR reads again in MiXCR, with one record for every CDR3 protein. The sample yields approximately 300,000 distinct CDR3 sequences, roughly 19% seen once. This clonotype has just a few counts. Its antigen is unknown. Investigators excluded patients with uncontrolled infection, other autoimmune disease, pregnancy or lactation.

This TCR was recovered from a man aged 50 to 59 with Graves' ophthalmopathy. This rearrangement joins TRBV28 to TRBJ2-1; 8 bases agree with TRBD2. Sequencing was done on a sample of blood. The CDR3 is CASSPSLGGGHNEQFF. The CDR3 coding sequence is TGTGCCAGCAGCCCCTCTCTCGGGGGGGGCCACAATGAGCAGTTCTTC.